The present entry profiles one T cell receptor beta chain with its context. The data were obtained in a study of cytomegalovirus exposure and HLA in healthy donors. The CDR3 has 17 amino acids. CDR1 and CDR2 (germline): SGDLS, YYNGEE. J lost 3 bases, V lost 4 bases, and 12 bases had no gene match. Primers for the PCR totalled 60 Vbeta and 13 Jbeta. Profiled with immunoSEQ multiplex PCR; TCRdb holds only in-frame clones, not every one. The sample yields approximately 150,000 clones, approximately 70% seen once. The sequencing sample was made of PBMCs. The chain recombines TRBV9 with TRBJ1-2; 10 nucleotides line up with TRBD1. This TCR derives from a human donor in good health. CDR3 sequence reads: CASSLRQGALYDYGYTF. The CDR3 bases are TGTGCCAGCAGCCTTCGACAGGGGGCGTTATATGACTATGGCTACACCTTC.